This is a list of T cell receptor beta chains from one sample in a study of blood T cells in healthy people across ages. TCRdb re-analysed the 5' RACE reads in MiXCR, keeping a single row per CDR3 protein. This sample has just under 550,000 distinct CDR3 sequences; about 24% occur once, and the top ten carry roughly 10%. The sample also formed part of further work on T cells of mothers and their children.

Material for sequencing was blood. Receptor source: a boy between 10 and 17 years old in good health. CDR3s include the opening cysteine and the closing phenylalanine or tryptophan. Each record gives: V gene, clone size, J gene, D gene, CDR3 protein, CDR3 DNA. A D gene is named only where the DNA matches it firmly. Some rows have no size entry. The others give once, few or many, or a class for an expanded clone.

V: TRBV7-2
size: -
J: TRBJ1-6
D: -
CDR3: CASTRAGYNSPLHF
DNA: TGTGCCAGCACCCGGGCAGGCTATAATTCACCCCTCCACTTT

V: TRBV10-3
size: few
J: TRBJ2-7
D: TRBD1
CDR3: CAIRQQGGLSEQYF
DNA: TGTGCCATCAGACAACAGGGGGGCTTGAGCGAGCAGTACTTC

V: TRBV7-9
size: -
J: TRBJ2-3
D: -
CDR3: CASSPRQRTDTQYF
DNA: TGTGCCAGCAGCCCCCGACAGCGCACAGATACGCAGTATTTT

V: TRBV20-1
size: few
J: TRBJ2-1
D: -
CDR3: CSASWDRRVEQFF
DNA: TGCAGTGCTAGTTGGGATCGGCGAGTTGAGCAGTTCTTC

V: TRBV6-5
size: -
J: TRBJ2-1
D: -
CDR3: CASSYERTNEQFF
DNA: TGTGCCAGCAGTTACGAACGGACCAATGAGCAGTTCTTC

V: TRBV7-2
size: -
J: TRBJ2-3
D: -
CDR3: CASSLGGYRTDTQYF
DNA: TGTGCCAGCAGCTTAGGAGGGTATCGGACAGATACGCAGTATTTT

V: TRBV2
size: -
J: TRBJ2-7
D: -
CDR3: CASSDRLWDDSYEQYF
DNA: TGTGCCAGCAGTGACCGGTTATGGGACGACTCCTACGAGCAGTACTTC

V: TRBV28
size: few
J: TRBJ1-2
D: -
CDR3: CASSSSFHYTF
DNA: TGTGCCAGCAGTTCCAGCTTCCACTACACCTTC

V: TRBV28
size: few
J: TRBJ1-1
D: -
CDR3: CASSLGVRAGTEAFF
DNA: TGTGCCAGCAGTTTAGGCGTCAGGGCGGGCACTGAAGCTTTCTTT

V: TRBV4-2
size: few
J: TRBJ2-3
D: -
CDR3: CASSQDEISTDTQYF
DNA: TGTGCCAGCAGCCAAGACGAGATTAGCACAGATACGCAGTATTTT

V: TRBV6-5
size: -
J: TRBJ2-7
D: -
CDR3: CASSAGRLNSYEQYF
DNA: TGTGCCAGCAGTGCGGGACGACTAAACTCCTACGAGCAGTACTTC

V: TRBV2
size: -
J: TRBJ2-7
D: TRBD2
CDR3: CASSVPSGYEQYF
DNA: TGTGCCAGCAGTGTGCCTAGCGGGTACGAGCAGTACTTC

V: TRBV3-1
size: few
J: TRBJ2-7
D: -
CDR3: CASSLTDRDYEQYF
DNA: TGTGCCAGCAGCCTTACTGACAGAGACTACGAGCAGTACTTC

V: TRBV15
size: many
J: TRBJ2-4
D: -
CDR3: CATSRGDPIQYF
DNA: TGTGCCACCAGCAGAGGCGACCCGATTCAGTACTTC

V: TRBV7-9
size: -
J: TRBJ2-5
D: TRBD2
CDR3: CASSPGTRVWFF
DNA: TGTGCCAGCAGCCCCGGGACTAGAGTTTGGTTCTTC

V: TRBV7-3
size: -
J: TRBJ2-1
D: -
CDR3: CASSLGTQSSYNEQFF
DNA: TGTGCCAGCAGCTTAGGGACTCAAAGTTCCTACAATGAGCAGTTCTTC

V: TRBV4-3
size: -
J: TRBJ1-3
D: TRBD1
CDR3: CASSQDGDRGLNTIYF
DNA: TGCGCCAGCAGCCAAGATGGGGACAGGGGGTTGAACACCATATATTTT

V: TRBV7-2
size: -
J: TRBJ2-5
D: -
CDR3: CASSPGAEETQYF
DNA: TGTGCCAGCAGCCCGGGCGCGGAAGAGACCCAGTACTTC

V: TRBV7-9
size: -
J: TRBJ2-7
D: -
CDR3: CASSLSLDRPATEQYF
DNA: TGTGCCAGCAGCTTAAGCCTCGACAGGCCGGCCACCGAGCAGTACTTC

V: TRBV6-2/TRBV6-3
size: -
J: TRBJ2-1
D: TRBD1
CDR3: CASSYSQGDRIPDEQFF
DNA: TGTGCCAGCAGTTACTCCCAAGGGGACAGAATACCGGATGAGCAGTTCTTC

V: TRBV25-1
size: -
J: TRBJ2-7
D: TRBD2
CDR3: CASSANWGTSGKTYGQYF
DNA: TGTGCCAGCAGTGCCAACTGGGGAACTAGCGGGAAGACCTACGGGCAGTACTTC

V: TRBV29-1
size: -
J: TRBJ2-3
D: TRBD2
CDR3: CSVGPGGDTQYF
DNA: TGCAGCGTTGGACCGGGGGGAGATACGCAGTATTTT

V: TRBV5-6
size: few
J: TRBJ2-1
D: -
CDR3: CASSLRAYNEQFF
DNA: TGTGCCAGCAGCTTAAGGGCTTACAATGAGCAGTTCTTC

V: TRBV3-1
size: -
J: TRBJ1-5
D: -
CDR3: CASSQTGVSQHF
DNA: TGTGCCAGCAGCCAGACCGGCGTATCCCAGCATTTT

V: TRBV20-1
size: -
J: TRBJ2-1
D: -
CDR3: CSALQGGRWGEQFF
DNA: TGCAGTGCACTTCAGGGGGGACGGTGGGGTGAGCAGTTCTTC

V: TRBV9
size: few
J: TRBJ2-1
D: -
CDR3: CASSVTTGSGNNEQFF
DNA: TGTGCCAGCAGCGTGACCACAGGGTCTGGAAACAATGAGCAGTTCTTC

V: TRBV4-1
size: -
J: TRBJ1-2
D: TRBD1
CDR3: CASSQEGTGYGYTF
DNA: TGCGCCAGCAGCCAAGAAGGGACAGGGTATGGCTACACCTTC

V: TRBV7-8
size: -
J: TRBJ2-5
D: TRBD2
CDR3: CASSSAGWGTQQYF
DNA: TGTGCCAGCAGCTCAGCGGGGTGGGGGACCCAGCAGTACTTC

V: TRBV11-2
size: -
J: TRBJ2-1
D: -
CDR3: CASSSLPRQGRTNEQFF
DNA: TGTGCCAGCAGCTCCCTACCCCGGCAGGGGAGAACCAATGAGCAGTTCTTC

V: TRBV4-1
size: -
J: TRBJ2-7
D: -
CDR3: CASSQDGLGSYEQYF
DNA: TGCGCCAGCAGCCAAGATGGCCTCGGCTCCTACGAGCAGTACTTC

V: TRBV12-3/TRBV12-4
size: -
J: TRBJ1-5
D: TRBD1
CDR3: CASRPGGTNQPQHF
DNA: TGTGCCAGCAGGCCAGGGGGCACAAATCAGCCCCAGCATTTT

V: TRBV6-2/TRBV6-3
size: many
J: TRBJ2-6
D: -
CDR3: CASSPSTSGANVLTF
DNA: TGTGCCAGCAGCCCCTCGACGTCTGGGGCCAACGTCCTGACTTTC

V: TRBV10-3
size: -
J: TRBJ1-1
D: TRBD1
CDR3: CAISDRGQGATEAFF
DNA: TGTGCCATCAGTGACCGAGGACAGGGGGCTACTGAAGCTTTCTTT

V: TRBV20-1
size: few
J: TRBJ2-7
D: -
CDR3: CSARDLGHSYEQYF
DNA: TGCAGTGCTAGAGATCTTGGGCACTCCTACGAGCAGTACTTC

V: TRBV5-5
size: few
J: TRBJ1-4
D: -
CDR3: CASSSWGSGEQLFF
DNA: TGTGCCAGCAGCTCATGGGGGTCCGGGGAACAACTGTTTTTT

V: TRBV5-1
size: few
J: TRBJ2-1
D: TRBD1
CDR3: CASSLIQGGPSDNEQFF
DNA: TGCGCCAGCAGCCTAATACAGGGGGGACCGTCCGACAATGAGCAGTTCTTC

V: TRBV24-1
size: few
J: TRBJ2-1
D: TRBD2
CDR3: CATSETGLAPSSSYNEQFF
DNA: TGTGCCACCAGTGAAACGGGACTAGCGCCATCCAGCTCCTACAATGAGCAGTTCTTC

V: TRBV20-1
size: -
J: TRBJ2-3
D: -
CDR3: CSAQRSVDTQYF
DNA: TGCAGTGCCCAGCGTTCCGTCGATACGCAGTATTTT

V: TRBV4-3
size: few
J: TRBJ1-1
D: -
CDR3: CASSQDWDGFNTEAFF
DNA: TGCGCCAGCAGCCAAGATTGGGATGGGTTCAACACTGAAGCTTTCTTT

V: TRBV9
size: -
J: TRBJ1-2
D: TRBD1
CDR3: CASSAGTGDGYTF
DNA: TGTGCCAGCAGCGCAGGGACAGGGGACGGCTACACCTTC

V: TRBV10-3
size: -
J: TRBJ2-1
D: TRBD1
CDR3: CAISELLKDRDVNEQFF
DNA: TGTGCCATCAGTGAGTTACTCAAGGACAGGGACGTAAATGAGCAGTTCTTC

V: TRBV7-6
size: few
J: TRBJ2-1
D: -
CDR3: CASSLVVTNEQFF
DNA: TGTGCCAGCAGCTTAGTAGTCACCAATGAGCAGTTCTTC

V: TRBV20-1
size: -
J: TRBJ2-5
D: -
CDR3: CSATTKTEQETQYF
DNA: TGCAGTGCTACAACCAAGACAGAACAAGAGACCCAGTACTTC

V: TRBV12-3/TRBV12-4
size: -
J: TRBJ2-7
D: TRBD2
CDR3: CASSEDLAGVYEQYF
DNA: TGTGCCAGCAGTGAGGACCTAGCGGGAGTTTACGAGCAGTACTTC

V: TRBV5-6
size: -
J: TRBJ2-2
D: -
CDR3: CASSLGRENTGELFF
DNA: TGTGCCAGCAGCTTGGGGAGGGAGAACACCGGGGAGCTGTTTTTT

V: TRBV9
size: -
J: TRBJ2-1
D: -
CDR3: CASSGGTFNEQFF
DNA: TGTGCCAGCAGCGGCGGGACTTTCAATGAGCAGTTCTTC

V: TRBV27
size: -
J: TRBJ2-7
D: TRBD2
CDR3: CASSPRTSPYYEQYF
DNA: TGTGCCAGCAGTCCCAGGACTAGCCCGTATTACGAGCAGTACTTC

V: TRBV7-2
size: -
J: TRBJ2-1
D: -
CDR3: CASSSDSSYNEQFF
DNA: TGTGCCAGCAGCTCAGACAGTTCCTACAATGAGCAGTTCTTC

V: TRBV7-2
size: -
J: TRBJ2-1
D: TRBD2
CDR3: CASSRLGGGGARGNEQFF
DNA: TGTGCCAGCAGCCGCCTCGGTGGCGGGGGGGCTAGGGGGAATGAGCAGTTCTTC

V: TRBV7-2
size: -
J: TRBJ2-3
D: TRBD2
CDR3: CASSSGLAITDTQYF
DNA: TGTGCCAGCAGCTCGGGACTAGCAATCACAGATACGCAGTATTTT

V: TRBV20-1
size: many
J: TRBJ2-1
D: TRBD2
CDR3: CSARDGGEYNEQFF
DNA: TGCAGTGCTAGAGATGGGGGGGAATACAATGAGCAGTTCTTC

V: TRBV7-9
size: many
J: TRBJ2-1
D: -
CDR3: CASSLRGPSYNEQFF
DNA: TGTGCCAGCAGCTTGCGGGGGCCTTCGTACAATGAGCAGTTCTTC